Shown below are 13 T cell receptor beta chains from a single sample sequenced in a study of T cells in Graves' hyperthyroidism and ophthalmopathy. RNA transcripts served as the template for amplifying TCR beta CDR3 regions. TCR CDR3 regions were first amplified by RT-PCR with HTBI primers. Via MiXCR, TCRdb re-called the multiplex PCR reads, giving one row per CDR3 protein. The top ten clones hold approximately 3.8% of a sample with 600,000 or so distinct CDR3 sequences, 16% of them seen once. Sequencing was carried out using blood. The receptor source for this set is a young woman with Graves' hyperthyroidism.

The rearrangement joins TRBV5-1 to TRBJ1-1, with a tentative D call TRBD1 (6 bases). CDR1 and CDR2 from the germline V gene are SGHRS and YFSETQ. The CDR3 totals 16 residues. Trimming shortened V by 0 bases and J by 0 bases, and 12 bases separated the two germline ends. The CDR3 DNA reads TGCGCCAGCAGCTTGGTGGGGGCGCGTCTGAACACTGAAGCTTTCTTT. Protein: CASSLVGARLNTEAFF. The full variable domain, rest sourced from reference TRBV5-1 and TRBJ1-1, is KAGVTQTPRYLIKTRGQQVTLSCSPISGHRSVSWYQQTPGQGLQFLFEYFSETQRNKGNFPGRFSGRQFSNSRSEMNVSTLELGDSALYLCASSLVGARLNTEAFFGQGTRLTVV.

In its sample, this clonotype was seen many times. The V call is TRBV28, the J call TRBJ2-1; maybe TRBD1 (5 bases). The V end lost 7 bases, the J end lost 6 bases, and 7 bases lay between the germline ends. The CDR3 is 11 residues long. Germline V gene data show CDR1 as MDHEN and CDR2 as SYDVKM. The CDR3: CASNRGNEQFF. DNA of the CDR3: TGTGCCAGCAATAGGGGCAATGAGCAGTTCTTC.

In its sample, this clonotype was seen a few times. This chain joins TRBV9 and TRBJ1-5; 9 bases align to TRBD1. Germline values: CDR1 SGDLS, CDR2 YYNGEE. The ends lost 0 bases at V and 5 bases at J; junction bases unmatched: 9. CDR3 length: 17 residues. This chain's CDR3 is CASSVEDRGVSYQPQHF. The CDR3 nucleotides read TGTGCCAGCAGCGTAGAGGACAGGGGAGTTAGTTATCAGCCCCAGCATTTT.

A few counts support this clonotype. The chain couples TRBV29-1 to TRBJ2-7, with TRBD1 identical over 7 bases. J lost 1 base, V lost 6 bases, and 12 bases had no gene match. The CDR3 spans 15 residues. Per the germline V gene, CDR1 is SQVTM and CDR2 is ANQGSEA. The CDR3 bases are TGCAGCGTGGTACAGGGGATGATAGGGTCCTACGAGCAGTACTTC. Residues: CSVVQGMIGSYEQYF.

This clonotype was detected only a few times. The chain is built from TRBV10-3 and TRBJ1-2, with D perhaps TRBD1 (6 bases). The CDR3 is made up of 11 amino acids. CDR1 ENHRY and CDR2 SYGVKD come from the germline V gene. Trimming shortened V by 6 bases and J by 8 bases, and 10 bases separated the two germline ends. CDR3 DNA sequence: TGTGCCATCAGCCCAGGGGAGGGCTACACCTTC. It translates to CAISPGEGYTF.

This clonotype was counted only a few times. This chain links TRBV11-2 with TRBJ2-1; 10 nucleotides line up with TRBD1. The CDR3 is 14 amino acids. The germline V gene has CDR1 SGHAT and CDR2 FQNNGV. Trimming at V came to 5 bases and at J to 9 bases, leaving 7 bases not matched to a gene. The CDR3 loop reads CASSPGTGDGEQFF. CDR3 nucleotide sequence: TGTGCCAGCAGCCCCGGGACAGGGGATGGTGAGCAGTTCTTC.

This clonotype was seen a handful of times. CDR3 bases: TGTGCCAGTACCAATACCGTGGTAGCGGGCCGCGCCGGGGAGCTGTTTTTT. It translates to CASTNTVVAGRAGELFF. This sequence joins TRBV19 and TRBJ2-2; TRBD2 agrees at 7 bases. V trimming: 7 bases; J trimming: 6 bases; junction bases outside the gene matches: 17. Germline V lookup: CDR1 LNHDA, CDR2 SQIVND (reference sequence). The CDR3 contains 17 residues.

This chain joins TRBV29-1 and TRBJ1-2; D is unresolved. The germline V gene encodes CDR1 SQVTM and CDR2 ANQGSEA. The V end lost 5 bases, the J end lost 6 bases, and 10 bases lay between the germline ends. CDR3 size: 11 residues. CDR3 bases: TGCAGCGTTCGGGCTTTCGATGGCTACACCTTC. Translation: CSVRAFDGYTF. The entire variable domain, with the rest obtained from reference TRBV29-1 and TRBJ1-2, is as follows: SAVISQKPSRDICQRGTSLTIQCQVDSQVTMMFWYRQQPGQSLTLIATANQGSEATYESGFVIDKFPISRPNLTFSTLTVSNMSPEDSSIYLCSVRAFDGYTFGSGTRLTVV.

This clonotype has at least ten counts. The CDR3 spells CASKNPGTKNSPLHF. The CDR3 nucleotides are TGTGCCAGCAAAAATCCCGGGACTAAAAATTCACCCCTCCACTTT. The chain joins TRBV6-1 to TRBJ1-6; D possibly corresponds to TRBD1 (5 bases). V lost 7 bases and J lost 7, with 17 bases in between. Germline V gene lookup returns CDR1 MNHNS and CDR2 SASEGT. The CDR3 runs 15 residues.

Written as DNA, the CDR3 is TGTGCCAGCAGTTATCTTAGTGGGGTCCGGGAGGGAGAAAAACTGTTTTTT. It encodes CASSYLSGVREGEKLFF. This rearrangement joins TRBV28 to TRBJ1-4; D not certain. CDR1 and CDR2 from the germline V gene are MDHEN and SYDVKM. CDR3 size: 17 residues. V was pared by 4 bases and J by 8 bases, with 23 bases between. The whole variable domain, remainder taken from reference TRBV28 and TRBJ1-4, is DVKVTQSSRYLVKRTGEKVFLECVQDMDHENMFWYRQDPGLGLRLIYFSYDVKMKEKGDIPEGYSVSREKKERFSLILESASTNQTSMYLCASSYLSGVREGEKLFFGSGTQLSVL.

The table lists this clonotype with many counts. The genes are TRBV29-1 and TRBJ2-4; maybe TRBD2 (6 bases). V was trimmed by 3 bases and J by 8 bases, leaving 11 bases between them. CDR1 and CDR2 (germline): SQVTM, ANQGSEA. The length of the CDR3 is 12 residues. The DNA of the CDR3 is TGCAGCGTTGAGGGCAGGGAGGACATTCAGTACTTC. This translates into CSVEGREDIQYF.

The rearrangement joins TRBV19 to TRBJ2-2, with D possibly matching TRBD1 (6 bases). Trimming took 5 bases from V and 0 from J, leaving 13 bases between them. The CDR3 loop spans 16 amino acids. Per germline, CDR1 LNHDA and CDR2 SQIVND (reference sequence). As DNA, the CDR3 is TGTGCCAGTAGTTTTGGACAGTCCTCGAACACCGGGGAGCTGTTTTTT. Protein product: CASSFGQSSNTGELFF.

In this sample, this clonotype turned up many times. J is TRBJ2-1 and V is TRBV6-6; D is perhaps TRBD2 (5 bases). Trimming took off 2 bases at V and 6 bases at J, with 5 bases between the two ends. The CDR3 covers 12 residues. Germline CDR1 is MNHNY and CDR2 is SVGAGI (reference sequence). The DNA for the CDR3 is TGTGCCAGCAGTTACGGAGGCAATGAGCAGTTCTTC. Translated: CASSYGGNEQFF.